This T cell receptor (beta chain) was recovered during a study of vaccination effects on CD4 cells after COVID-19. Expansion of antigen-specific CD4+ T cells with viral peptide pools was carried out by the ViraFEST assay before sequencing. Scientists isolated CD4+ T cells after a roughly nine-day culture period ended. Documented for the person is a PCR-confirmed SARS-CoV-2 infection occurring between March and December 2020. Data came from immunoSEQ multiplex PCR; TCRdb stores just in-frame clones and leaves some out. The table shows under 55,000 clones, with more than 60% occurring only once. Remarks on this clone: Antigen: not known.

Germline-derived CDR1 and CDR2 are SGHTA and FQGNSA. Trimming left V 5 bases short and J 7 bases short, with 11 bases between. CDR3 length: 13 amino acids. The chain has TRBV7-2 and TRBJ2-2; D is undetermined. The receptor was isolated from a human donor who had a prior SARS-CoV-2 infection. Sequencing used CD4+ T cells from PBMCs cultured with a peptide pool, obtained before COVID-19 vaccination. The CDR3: CASSPRRIGELFF. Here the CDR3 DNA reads TGTGCCAGCAGCCCGAGGCGTATCGGGGAGCTGTTTTTT.